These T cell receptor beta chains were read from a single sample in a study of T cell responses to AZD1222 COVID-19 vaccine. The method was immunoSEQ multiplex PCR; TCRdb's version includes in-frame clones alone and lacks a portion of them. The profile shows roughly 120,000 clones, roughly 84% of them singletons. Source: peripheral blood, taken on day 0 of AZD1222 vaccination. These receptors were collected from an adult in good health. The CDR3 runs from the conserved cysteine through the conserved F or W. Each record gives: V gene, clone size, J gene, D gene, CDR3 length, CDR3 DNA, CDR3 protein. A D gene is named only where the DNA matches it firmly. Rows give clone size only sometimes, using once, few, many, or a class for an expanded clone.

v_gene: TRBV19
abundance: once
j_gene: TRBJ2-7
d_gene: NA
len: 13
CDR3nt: TGTGCCACCACTAGAATGGGGGACGGCGAGCAGTACTTC
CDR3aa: CATTRMGDGEQYF

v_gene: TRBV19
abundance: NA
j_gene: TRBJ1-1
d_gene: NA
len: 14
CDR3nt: TGTGCCAGTAGCGACCCATCTCGTGACACCGAAGCTTTCTTT
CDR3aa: CASSDPSRDTEAFF

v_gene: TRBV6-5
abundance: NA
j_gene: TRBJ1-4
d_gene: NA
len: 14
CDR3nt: TGTGCCAGCACCACGGGGGAGCCCCTTGGAAAACTGTTTTTT
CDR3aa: CASTTGEPLGKLFF

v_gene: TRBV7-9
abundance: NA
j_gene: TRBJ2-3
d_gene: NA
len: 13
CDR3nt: TGTGCCAGCAGGACTCTGGGCCCAGATACGCAGTATTTT
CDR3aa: CASRTLGPDTQYF

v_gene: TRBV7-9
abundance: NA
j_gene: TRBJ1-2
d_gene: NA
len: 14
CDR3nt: TGTGCCAGCAGCTTAGCATCCAGGGAGGGTGGCTACACCTTC
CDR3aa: CASSLASREGGYTF

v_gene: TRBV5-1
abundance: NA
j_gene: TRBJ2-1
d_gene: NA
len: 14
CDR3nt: TGCGCCAGCAGCTTGGTTCGGGGTGATCATGAGCAGTTCTTC
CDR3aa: CASSLVRGDHEQFF

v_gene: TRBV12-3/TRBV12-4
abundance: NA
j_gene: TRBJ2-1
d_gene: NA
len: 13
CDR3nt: TGTGCCAGCAGTGCCCCGGACGGGAATGAGCAGTTCTTC
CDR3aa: CASSAPDGNEQFF

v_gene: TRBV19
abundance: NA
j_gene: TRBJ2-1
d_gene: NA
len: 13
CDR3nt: TGTGCCGCACGGGACCCTCGAGAGGGGGAGCAGTTCTTC
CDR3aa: CAARDPREGEQFF

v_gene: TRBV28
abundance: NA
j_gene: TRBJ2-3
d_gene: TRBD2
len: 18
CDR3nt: TGTGCCAGCAGTTTTATAGGACTAGCGGGAGTGAGCACAGATACGCAGTATTTT
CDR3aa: CASSFIGLAGVSTDTQYF

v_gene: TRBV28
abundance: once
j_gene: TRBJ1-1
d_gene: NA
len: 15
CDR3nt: TGTGCCAGCAGTTTCCAACGGTCCGGGGTTCGACGGGCTTTCTTT
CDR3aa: CASSFQRSGVRRAFF

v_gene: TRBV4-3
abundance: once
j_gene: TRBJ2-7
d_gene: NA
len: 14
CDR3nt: TGCGCCAGCAGCCAAGGGGACTCAGGCTACGAGCAGTACTTC
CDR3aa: CASSQGDSGYEQYF

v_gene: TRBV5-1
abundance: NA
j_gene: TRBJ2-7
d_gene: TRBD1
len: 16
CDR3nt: TGCGCCAGCAGCCGGGGACAGCCGTCCCTCTCCTACGAGCAGTACTTC
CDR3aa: CASSRGQPSLSYEQYF

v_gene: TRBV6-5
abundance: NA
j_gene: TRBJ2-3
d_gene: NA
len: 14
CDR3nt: TGTGCCAGCAAAAGGTGGGGTGAGGCAGATACGCAGTATTTT
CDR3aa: CASKRWGEADTQYF

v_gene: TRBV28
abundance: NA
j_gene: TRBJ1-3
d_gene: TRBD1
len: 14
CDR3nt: TGTGCCAGCAGACAGGGGGCGGGTGGAAACACCATATATTTT
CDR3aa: CASRQGAGGNTIYF

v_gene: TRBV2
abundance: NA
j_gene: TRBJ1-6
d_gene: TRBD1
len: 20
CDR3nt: TGTGCCAGCAGGACGGACAGGCGGGCAATTTTTAGCTCCTATAATTCACCCCTCCACTTT
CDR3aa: CASRTDRRAIFSSYNSPLHF

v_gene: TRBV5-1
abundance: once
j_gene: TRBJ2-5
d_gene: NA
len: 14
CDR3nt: TGCGCCAGCAGCTTGATGTCAAAGCAAGAGACCCAGTACTTC
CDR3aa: CASSLMSKQETQYF

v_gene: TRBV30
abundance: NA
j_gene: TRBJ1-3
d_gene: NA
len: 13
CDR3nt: TGTGCCTGGAGTCGGGATCTCGGAAACACCATATATTTT
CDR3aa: CAWSRDLGNTIYF

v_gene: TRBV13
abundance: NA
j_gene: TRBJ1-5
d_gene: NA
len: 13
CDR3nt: TGTGCCAGCGCGGAGGGTAGGGGTCAGCCCCAGCATTTT
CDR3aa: CASAEGRGQPQHF

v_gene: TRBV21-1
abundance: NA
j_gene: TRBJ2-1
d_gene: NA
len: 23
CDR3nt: TGTGCCAGCAGCAAGGGGGGTCGCGGGCCGATCCGCCGACAGGGGGCTTCGGTCAATGAGCAGTTCTTC
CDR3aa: CASSKGGRGPIRRQGASVNEQFF

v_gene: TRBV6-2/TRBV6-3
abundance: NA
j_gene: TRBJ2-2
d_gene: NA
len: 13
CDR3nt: TGTGCCAGCAGTTCGAGAAACACCGGGGAGCTGTTTTTT
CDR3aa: CASSSRNTGELFF

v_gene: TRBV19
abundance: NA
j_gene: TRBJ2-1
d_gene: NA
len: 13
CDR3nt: TGTGCCAGTAGTATTGGGGCTATCAATGAGCAGTTCTTC
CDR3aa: CASSIGAINEQFF

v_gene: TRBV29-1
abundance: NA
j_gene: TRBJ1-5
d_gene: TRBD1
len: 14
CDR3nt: TGCAGCGTGGCCGGGACAGCCTTGGGTCAGCCCCAGCATTTT
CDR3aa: CSVAGTALGQPQHF

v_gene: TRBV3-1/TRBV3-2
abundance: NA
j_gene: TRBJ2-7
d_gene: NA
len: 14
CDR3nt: TGTGCCAGCAGCCAGGCTACACGGGTTTACGAGCAGTACTTC
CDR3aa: CASSQATRVYEQYF

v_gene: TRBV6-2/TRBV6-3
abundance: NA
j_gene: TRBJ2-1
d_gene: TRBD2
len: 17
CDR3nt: TGTGCCAGCAGTTACTCTCCCCCTAGCGGGCTATACAATGAGCAGTTCTTC
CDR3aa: CASSYSPPSGLYNEQFF

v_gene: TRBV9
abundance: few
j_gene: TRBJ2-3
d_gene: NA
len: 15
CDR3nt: TGTGCCAGCAGCGGGGGCCGCTCCGGCGCAGATACGCAGTATTTT
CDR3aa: CASSGGRSGADTQYF

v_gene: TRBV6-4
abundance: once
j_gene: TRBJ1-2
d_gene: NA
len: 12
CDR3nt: TGTGCCAGCAGTGTGGGTGCAGGCGGCTACACCTTC
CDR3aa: CASSVGAGGYTF

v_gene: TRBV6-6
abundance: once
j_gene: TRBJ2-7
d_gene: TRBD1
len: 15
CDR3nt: TGTGCCAGCAGTCACGGGGGACAGGGATCCTACGAGCAGTACTTC
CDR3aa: CASSHGGQGSYEQYF

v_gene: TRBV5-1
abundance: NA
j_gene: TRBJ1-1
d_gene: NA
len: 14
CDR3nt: TGCGCCAGCAGCGGTGGGACGGTGAACACTGAAGCTTTCTTT
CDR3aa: CASSGGTVNTEAFF

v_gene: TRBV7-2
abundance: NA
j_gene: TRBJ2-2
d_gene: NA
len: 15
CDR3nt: TGTGCCAGCAGCTGGTCCGGGACTCACACCGGGGAGCTGTTTTTT
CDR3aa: CASSWSGTHTGELFF

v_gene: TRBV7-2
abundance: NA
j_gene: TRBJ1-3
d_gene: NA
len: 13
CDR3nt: TGTGCCAGCAGCTTAGACGGTAGAAACACCATATATTTT
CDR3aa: CASSLDGRNTIYF

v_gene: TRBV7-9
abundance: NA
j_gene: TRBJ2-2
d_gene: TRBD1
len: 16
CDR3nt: TGTGCCAGCAGCGTACCGGGACAGGGACCGGCCGGGGAGCTGTTTTTT
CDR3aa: CASSVPGQGPAGELFF

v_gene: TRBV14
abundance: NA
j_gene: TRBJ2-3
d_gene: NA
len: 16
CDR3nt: TGTGCCAGCAGCCGCGCCCCAGGGACATTCGCAGATACGCAGTATTTT
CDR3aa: CASSRAPGTFADTQYF

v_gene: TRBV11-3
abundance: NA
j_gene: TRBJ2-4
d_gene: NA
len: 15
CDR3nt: TGTGCCAGCAGCTCGTGGGAACTAGCCAAAAACATTCAGTACTTC
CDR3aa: CASSSWELAKNIQYF

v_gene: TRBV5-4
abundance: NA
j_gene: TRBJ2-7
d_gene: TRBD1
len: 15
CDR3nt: TGTGCCAGCAGCCTGGGACAGACTCCCACCTACGAGCAGTACTTC
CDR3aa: CASSLGQTPTYEQYF

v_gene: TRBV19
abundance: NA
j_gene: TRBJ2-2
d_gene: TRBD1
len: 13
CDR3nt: TGTGCCACCAACAACAGGGGGACCGGGGAGCTGTTTTTT
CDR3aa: CATNNRGTGELFF

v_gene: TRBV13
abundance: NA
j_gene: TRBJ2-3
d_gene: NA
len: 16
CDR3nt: TGTGCCAGCAGTTATCGGACTGTCAGGAACACAGATACGCAGTATTTT
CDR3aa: CASSYRTVRNTDTQYF

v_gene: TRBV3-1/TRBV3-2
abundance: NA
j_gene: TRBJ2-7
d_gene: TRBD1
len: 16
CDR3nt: TGTGCCAGCAGCTCAGGCTCCGGGACAGGAAACAACGAGCAGTACTTC
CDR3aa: CASSSGSGTGNNEQYF

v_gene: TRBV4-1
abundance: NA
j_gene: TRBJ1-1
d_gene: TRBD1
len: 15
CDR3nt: TGCGCCAGCAGCCAAGAGGGACAGGCGAACACTGAAGCTTTCTTT
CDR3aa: CASSQEGQANTEAFF

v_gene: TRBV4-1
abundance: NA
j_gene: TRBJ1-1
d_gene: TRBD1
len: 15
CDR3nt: TGCGCCAGCAGCCAGGCCGGGACAGGGGACACTGAAGCTTTCTTT
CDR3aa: CASSQAGTGDTEAFF

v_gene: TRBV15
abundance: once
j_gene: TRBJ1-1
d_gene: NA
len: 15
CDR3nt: TGTGCCACCAGTGGTGGGGGCCTCATGAACACTGAAGCTTTCTTT
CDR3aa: CATSGGGLMNTEAFF

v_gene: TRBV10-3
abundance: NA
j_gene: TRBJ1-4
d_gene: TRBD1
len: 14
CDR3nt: TGTGCCATCAGTGTCGAGACAGGGGGTGAAAAACTGTTTTTT
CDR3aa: CAISVETGGEKLFF

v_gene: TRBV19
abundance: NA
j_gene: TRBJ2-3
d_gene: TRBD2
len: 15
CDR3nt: TGTGCCAGTAGTAACGGGGGGGCCGGGTCAGATACGCAGTATTTT
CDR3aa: CASSNGGAGSDTQYF

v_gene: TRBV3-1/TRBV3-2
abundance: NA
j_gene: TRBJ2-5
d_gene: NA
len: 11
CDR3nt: TGTGCCAGCAGCCAAGAAGAGACCCAGTACTTC
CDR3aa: CASSQEETQYF

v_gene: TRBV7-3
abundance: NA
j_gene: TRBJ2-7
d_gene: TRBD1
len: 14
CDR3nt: TGTGCCAGCAGCTTGCGACAGGGGGCTTACGAGCAGTACTTC
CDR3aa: CASSLRQGAYEQYF

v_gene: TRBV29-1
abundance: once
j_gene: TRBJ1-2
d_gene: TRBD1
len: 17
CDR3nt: TGCAGCGTCGAAGCTTTTGGCAGGGGGCCTCAATACTATGGCTACACCTTC
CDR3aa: CSVEAFGRGPQYYGYTF

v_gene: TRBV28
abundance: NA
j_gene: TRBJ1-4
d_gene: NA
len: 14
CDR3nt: TGTGCCAGCAGTCCCGGGACGGTGGGTGAAAAACTGTTTTTT
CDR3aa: CASSPGTVGEKLFF

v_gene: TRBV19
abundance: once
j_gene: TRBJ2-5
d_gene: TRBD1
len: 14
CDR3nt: TGTGCCAGTAACCAGGACAGGGGATCGGAGACCCAGTACTTC
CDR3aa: CASNQDRGSETQYF

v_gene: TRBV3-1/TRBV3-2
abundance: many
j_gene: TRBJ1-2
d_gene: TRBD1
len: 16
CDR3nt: TGTGCCAGCAGCCCGTCCAATAAGGGGGCCAACTATGGCTACACCTTC
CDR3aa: CASSPSNKGANYGYTF

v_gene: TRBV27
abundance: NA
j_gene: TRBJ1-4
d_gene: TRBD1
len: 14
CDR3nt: TGTGCCAGCACCATGACAGGGACTAGTGAAAAACTGTTTTTT
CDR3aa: CASTMTGTSEKLFF